This T cell receptor beta chain was captured in a study of PD-1 blockade in classical Hodgkin lymphoma. General study results and limits: Baseline diversity was lower in partial responders and progressors than complete responders. Significant TCR diversity gains by C4D1 occurred in CD4+ but not CD8+ cells. The study reported lower baseline TCR diversity in newly diagnosed patients than in healthy donors.

CDR3 length: 15 residues. Germline lookup yields CDR1 LNHDA and CDR2 SQIVND (reference sequence). V was trimmed by 3 bases and J by 6 bases, leaving 18 bases between them. The patients all showed relapse after autologous stem cell transplantation, while their brentuximab vedotin exposure varied. Investigators obtained CD8+ T cells from thawed PBMCs by magnetic negative selection. A note on this clone: What it binds is unknown.

Method: immunoSEQ multiplex PCR; TCRdb's copy keeps in-frame clones and lacks some. The sample contains 9,500 to 14,000 clones, 80% to 85% of which appear only once. The source was CD8+ T cells from blood, collected at baseline. The chain employs TRBV19 and TRBJ2-7; a weak D match, TRBD2 (5 bases). The receptor's source is a human donor with classical Hodgkin lymphoma. The CDR3 spells CASSIGGPPSSEQYF. Here the CDR3 DNA reads TGTGCCAGTAGTATCGGAGGTCCGCCCTCTTCCGAGCAGTACTTC.